Following are 23 T cell receptor beta chains from one sample sequenced in a study of blood T cell repertoires in COVID-19. Clones were sequenced by immunoSEQ multiplex PCR, and TCRdb holds only the in-frame ones, with some missing. The sample records over 20,000 clones, about 91% being singletons. The source material was peripheral blood. The receptors were sampled from a woman in her 70s with active COVID-19.

This clone is medium-sized in the sample. The J gene is TRBJ2-2, the V gene TRBV19, with D unclear. The germline V gene encodes CDR1 LNHDA and CDR2 SQIVND (reference sequence). This CDR3 has 13 residues. With 6 bases removed from V and 4 bases from J, the gap between germline ends came to 9 bases. The CDR3 sequence is CASSRPSTGELFF. CDR3 nucleotides: TGTGCCAGTAGCCGTCCCTCCACCGGGGAGCTGTTTTTT. Variable domain in full (rest from reference TRBV19 and TRBJ2-2): DGGITQSPKYLFRKEGQNVTLSCEQNLNHDAMYWYRQDPGQGLRLIYYSQIVNDFQKGDIAEGYSVSREKKESFPLTVTSAQKNPTAFYLCASSRPSTGELFFGEGSRLTVL.

The chain is built from TRBV18 and TRBJ1-5; weak D call: TRBD1 (6 bases). This CDR3 has 16 amino acids. CDR1 is KGHSH and CDR2 is LQKENI in the germline V gene. V was shortened by 2 bases and J by 3 bases, with 14 bases between the two germline ends. The CDR3 sequence is CASSPFRTEDNQPQHF. The CDR3 nucleotides are TGTGCCAGCTCACCATTCCGGACAGAGGACAATCAGCCCCAGCATTTT.

V gene TRBV9 combines with J gene TRBJ1-1; the D is unclear. Between the trimmed V and J ends, which lost 2 bases and 2 bases, there was a span of 7 bases. Germline CDR1 reads SGDLS; CDR2 reads YYNGEE. The CDR3 runs 13 residues. In DNA, the CDR3 is TGTGCCAGCAGCGTCCTTTCCAACACTGAAGCTTTCTTT. Its translation: CASSVLSNTEAFF.

The J gene is TRBJ2-3, the V gene TRBV7-8; 7 nucleotides line up with TRBD2. Looked up from germline, CDR1 is SGHVS and CDR2 is FQNEAQ. V lost 0 bases and J lost 2; bases outside the gene matches: 5. This CDR3 comprises 16 residues. The CDR3 DNA reads TGTGCCAGCAGCTTAGCGCCCAGCGGGAACACAGATACGCAGTATTTT. Translating it yields CASSLAPSGNTDTQYF.

The V gene is TRBV4-3, the J gene TRBJ2-1, with unresolved D. V was shortened by 0 bases and J by 3 bases, with 3 bases between the two germline ends. The germline V gene encodes CDR1 LGHNA and CDR2 YSLEER. This CDR3 has 13 residues. The DNA of the CDR3 is TGCGCCAGCAGCCAAGACTACTACAATGAGCAGTTCTTC. The encoded protein is CASSQDYYNEQFF.

This chain links TRBV3-1 (or the pseudogene TRBV3-2) with TRBJ2-7, with a tentative D call TRBD2 (5 bases). This CDR3 is built from 13 residues. Per the germline V gene, CDR1 is LGHDT and CDR2 is YNNKEL (reference sequence). Trimming left V 4 bases short and J 6 bases short, with 13 bases between. The DNA of the CDR3 is TGTGCCAGCAGCCCGACTATAGTGCGCGAGCAGTACTTC. Protein: CASSPTIVREQYF.

The rearrangement joins TRBV6-2 or TRBV6-3 to TRBJ1-6, with D possibly TRBD1 on 6 matching bases. CDR1 is MNHEY and CDR2 is SVGEGT in the germline V gene. Between the trimmed V and J ends, which lost 0 bases and 9 bases, there was a span of 12 bases. The CDR3 has 15 amino acids. Here the CDR3 DNA reads TGTGCCAGCAGTTACTCGGACAGCCGGAGTTCACCCCTCCACTTT. Its protein product is CASSYSDSRSSPLHF.

This CDR3 is CASSYSRGRSNQPQHF. CDR3 in DNA: TGTGCCAGCAGTTACTCGAGAGGGAGAAGCAATCAGCCCCAGCATTTT. The rearrangement links TRBV6-2 or TRBV6-3 to TRBJ1-5, with unresolved D. Trimming cost V 0 bases and J 1 base, with 10 bases left between them. Germline lookup yields CDR1 MNHEY and CDR2 SVGEGT. The CDR3 is made up of 16 amino acids.

This chain joins TRBV10-3 and TRBJ2-4; 7 nucleotides agree with TRBD2. The CDR3 length is 15 residues. V lost 5 bases, J lost 8 bases, and 12 bases stayed unmatched. Germline V gives CDR1 ENHRY, CDR2 SYGVKD. CDR3 coding DNA: TGTGCCATCAGTTCTCGGGGAGGGAGAGGGGACATTCAGTACTTC. Translation: CAISSRGGRGDIQYF.

The count of this clone is one. The rearrangement links TRBV29-1 to TRBJ2-3, with 9 bases fitting TRBD2. The trim removed 2 bases at V and 4 bases at J, leaving 4 bases unmatched. Germline V CDR1 and CDR2: SQVTM, ANQGSEA. The CDR3 covers 14 residues. The CDR3, as DNA: TGCAGCGTTGAAAAGGGCGGGAGGGCAGATACGCAGTATTTT. Amino acids: CSVEKGGRADTQYF.

The V and J genes are TRBV18 and TRBJ2-3, with a possible D match to TRBD1 (6 bases). Trimming stripped 1 base from V and 2 bases from J, with 10 bases between. The CDR3 covers 15 residues. Germline V CDR1 and CDR2: KGHSH, LQKENI. This CDR3 is CASSPRLGATDTQYF. As DNA, the CDR3 is TGTGCCAGCTCACCACGACTGGGGGCCACAGATACGCAGTATTTT.

The chain carries TRBV6-5 and TRBJ2-3; possibly TRBD1 for D (5 bases). In germline, CDR1 is MNHEY, CDR2 SVGAGI. With 7 bases removed from V and 4 bases from J, the gap between germline ends came to 12 bases. The CDR3 length is 13 residues. In DNA form, the CDR3 reads TGTGCCAGCACTATCCAGGGTTCAGATACGCAGTATTTT. Its protein is CASTIQGSDTQYF.

The chain recombines TRBV30 with TRBJ1-4, with 7 nucleotides matching TRBD1. Germline CDR1 GTSNPN, CDR2 SVGIG (reference sequence). V was clipped by 0 bases and J by 2 bases; unmatched bases: 3. The CDR3 has 15 amino acids. The chain's CDR3 is CAWSVKGGTNEKLFF. CDR3 in DNA: TGTGCCTGGAGTGTAAAAGGGGGCACTAATGAAAAACTGTTTTTT.

The chain couples TRBV28 to TRBJ2-3, with a weak D call TRBD2 (6 bases). V dropped 8 bases and J dropped 6 bases, with 15 bases sitting between them. In germline, CDR1 is MDHEN, CDR2 SYDVKM. This CDR3 has 13 residues. CDR3 sequence reads: CASHYGSGDTQYF. DNA for the CDR3: TGTGCCAGCCATTACGGGAGCGGGGATACGCAGTATTTT.

This chain joins TRBV4-1 and TRBJ1-2, with 8 bases identical to TRBD1. This CDR3 is built from 15 residues. In germline, CDR1 is MGHRA, CDR2 YSYEKL. J gave up 2 bases and V 3 bases, and 5 bases lay outside the gene matches. The DNA of the CDR3 is TGCGCCAGCAGCCAGGTGGACAGGGAGAACTATGGCTACACCTTC. Amino acids: CASSQVDRENYGYTF.

A single count supports this clone. The chain couples TRBV28 to TRBJ1-5; 7 nucleotides agree with TRBD1. CDR1 is MDHEN, CDR2 SYDVKM, per germline. J lost 2 bases, V lost 5 bases, and 0 bases had no gene match. The CDR3 spans 13 residues. As DNA, the CDR3 is TGTGCCAGCAGTCAGGGGGGCAATCAGCCCCAGCATTTT. It is translated as CASSQGGNQPQHF.

The chain employs TRBV4-2 and TRBJ2-7, with D perhaps matching TRBD2 (6 bases). The V gene's germline CDR1 is LGHNA and CDR2 YNFKEQ. This CDR3 is built from 14 residues. Trimming took 1 base from V and 4 from J, leaving 11 bases between them. The CDR3 region is CASSQGRAGYEQYF. In nucleotides, the CDR3 is TGTGCCAGCAGCCAAGGGAGGGCCGGTTACGAGCAGTACTTC.

The chain joins TRBV19 to TRBJ1-2; TRBD1 is a possible D gene (6 bases). CDR1 and CDR2 (germline): LNHDA, SQIVND (reference sequence). The CDR3 extends over 15 amino acids. V was cut by 4 bases and J by 3 bases, with 15 bases left in between. CDR3 DNA sequence: TGTGCCAGTAGTAGCAGGGGCCGGGGAGACTATGGCTACACCTTC. It is translated as CASSSRGRGDYGYTF.

This chain joins TRBV5-1 and TRBJ2-1; 8 positions agree with TRBD2. After removal of 4 bases from V and 0 bases from J, the junction contained 3 bases not matched to a gene. This CDR3 region has 15 residues. Germline-derived CDR1 and CDR2 are SGHRS and YFSETQ. CDR3 DNA: TGCGCCAGCAGCATAGCGGGAAACTCCTACAATGAGCAGTTCTTC. Protein product: CASSIAGNSYNEQFF.

The V call is TRBV7-9, the J call TRBJ1-5, with no clear D. The ends were cut back, 5 bases at V and 1 base at J, with 6 bases in the middle. Germline loops: CDR1 SEHNR, CDR2 FQNEAQ (reference sequence). CDR3 length equals 13 residues. The CDR3 sequence is CASSHRSNQPQHF. CDR3 bases: TGTGCCAGCAGCCACAGAAGCAATCAGCCCCAGCATTTT.

V gene TRBV3-1 (or the pseudogene TRBV3-2) combines with J gene TRBJ2-1; 12 nucleotides line up with TRBD2. Unmatched junction bases numbered 23, after V lost 0 bases and J lost 14 bases. The CDR3 extends over 20 amino acids. From germline, CDR1 is LGHDT and CDR2 YNNKEL (reference sequence). DNA for the CDR3: TGTGCCAGCAGCCAAGAATTGATTGTAGTCGTGGCTAGCGGGAGGGCGTGGGAGTTCTTC. This sequence encodes CASSQELIVVVASGRAWEFF.

The chain uses TRBV5-4 and TRBJ2-1, with 8 bases lining up with TRBD2. After removal of 3 bases from V and 8 bases from J, the junction contained 13 bases not matched to a gene. The CDR3 has 16 amino acids. In germline, CDR1 is SGHNT, CDR2 YYREEE (reference sequence). The CDR3 DNA reads as TGTGCCAGCAGCTCCTCCACTAGCGGCCTTACGGATGAGCAGTTCTTC. Amino acids: CASSSSTSGLTDEQFF.

V and J are TRBV6-6 and TRBJ2-7; D gene unclear. The CDR3 loop spans 14 amino acids. Germline lookup yields CDR1 MNHNY and CDR2 SVGAGI (reference sequence). Trimming left V 5 bases short and J 7 bases short, with 18 bases between. CDR3 sequence reads: CASSPSSTVYEQYF. DNA of the CDR3: TGTGCCAGCAGTCCTAGTTCTACGGTTTATGAGCAGTACTTC.